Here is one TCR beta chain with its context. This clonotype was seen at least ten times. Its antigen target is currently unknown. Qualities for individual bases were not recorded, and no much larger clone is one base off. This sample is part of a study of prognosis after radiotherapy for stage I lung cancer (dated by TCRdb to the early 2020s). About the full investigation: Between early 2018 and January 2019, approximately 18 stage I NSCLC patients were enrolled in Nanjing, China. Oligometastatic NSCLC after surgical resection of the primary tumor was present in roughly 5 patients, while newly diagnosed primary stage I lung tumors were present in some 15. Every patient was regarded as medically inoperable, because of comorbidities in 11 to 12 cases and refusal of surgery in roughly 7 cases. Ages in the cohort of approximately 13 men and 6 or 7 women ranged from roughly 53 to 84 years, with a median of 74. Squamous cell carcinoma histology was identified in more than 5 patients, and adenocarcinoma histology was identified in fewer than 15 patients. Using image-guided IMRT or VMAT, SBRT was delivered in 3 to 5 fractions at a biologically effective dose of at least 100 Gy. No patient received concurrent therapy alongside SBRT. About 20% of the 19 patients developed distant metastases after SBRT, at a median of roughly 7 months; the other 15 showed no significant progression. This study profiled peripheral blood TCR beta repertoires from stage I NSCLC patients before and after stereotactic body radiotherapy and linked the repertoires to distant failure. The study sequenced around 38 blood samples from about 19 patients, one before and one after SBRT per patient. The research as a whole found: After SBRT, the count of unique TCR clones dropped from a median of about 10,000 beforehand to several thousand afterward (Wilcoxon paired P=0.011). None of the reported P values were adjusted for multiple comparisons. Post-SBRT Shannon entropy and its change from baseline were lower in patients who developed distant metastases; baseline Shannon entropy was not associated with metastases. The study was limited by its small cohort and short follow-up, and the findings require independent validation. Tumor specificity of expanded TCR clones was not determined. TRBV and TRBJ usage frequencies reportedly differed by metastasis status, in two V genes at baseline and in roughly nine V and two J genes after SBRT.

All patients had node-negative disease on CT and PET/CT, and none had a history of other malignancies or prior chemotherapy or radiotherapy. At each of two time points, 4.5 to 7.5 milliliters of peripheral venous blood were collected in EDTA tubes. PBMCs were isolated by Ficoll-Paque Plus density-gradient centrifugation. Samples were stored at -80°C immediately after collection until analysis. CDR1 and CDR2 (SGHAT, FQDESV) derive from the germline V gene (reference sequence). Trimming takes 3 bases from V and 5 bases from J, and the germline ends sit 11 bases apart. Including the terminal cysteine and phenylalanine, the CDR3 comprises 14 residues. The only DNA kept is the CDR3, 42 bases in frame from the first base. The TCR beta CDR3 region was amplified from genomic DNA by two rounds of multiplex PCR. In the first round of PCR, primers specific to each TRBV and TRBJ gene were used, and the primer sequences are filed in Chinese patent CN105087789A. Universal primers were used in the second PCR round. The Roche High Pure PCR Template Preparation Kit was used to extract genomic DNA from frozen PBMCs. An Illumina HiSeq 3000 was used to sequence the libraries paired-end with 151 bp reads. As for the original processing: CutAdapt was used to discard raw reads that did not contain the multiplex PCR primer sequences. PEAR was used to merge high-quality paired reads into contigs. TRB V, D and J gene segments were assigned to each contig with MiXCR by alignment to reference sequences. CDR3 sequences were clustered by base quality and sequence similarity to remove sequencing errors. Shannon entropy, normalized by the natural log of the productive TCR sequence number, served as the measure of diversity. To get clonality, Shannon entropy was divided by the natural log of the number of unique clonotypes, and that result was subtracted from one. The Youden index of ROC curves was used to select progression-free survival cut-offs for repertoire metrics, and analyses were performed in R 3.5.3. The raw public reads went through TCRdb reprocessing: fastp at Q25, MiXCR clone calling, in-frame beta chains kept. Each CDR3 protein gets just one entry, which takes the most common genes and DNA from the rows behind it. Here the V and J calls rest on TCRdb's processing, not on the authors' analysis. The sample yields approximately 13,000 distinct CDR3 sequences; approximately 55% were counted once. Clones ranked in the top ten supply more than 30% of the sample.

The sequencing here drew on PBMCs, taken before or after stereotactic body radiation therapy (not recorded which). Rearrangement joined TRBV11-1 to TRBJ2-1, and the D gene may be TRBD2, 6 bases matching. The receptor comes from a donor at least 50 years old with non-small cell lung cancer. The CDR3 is CASSFLWGDNEQFF. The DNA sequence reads TGTGCCAGCAGCTTTTTGTGGGGGGACAATGAGCAGTTCTTC.